The rows below give T cell receptor beta chains drawn from one sample of a study of blood T cell repertoires in COVID-19. Data came from immunoSEQ multiplex PCR; TCRdb stores just in-frame clones and leaves some out. Of fewer than 60,000 clones listed, 80% to 85% were seen once; the top ten hold 10%. Source material: peripheral blood. The receptors here all came from a man younger than 45 with COVID-19, enrolled during active disease. Both conserved end residues are part of each CDR3. The D gene is left open where the match is weak. Clone size is stated in some rows and not others, as once, few, many or a class when expanded.

d_call: TRBD2
clone_size: NA
j_call: TRBJ2-7
v_call: TRBV3-1/TRBV3-2
cdr3_aa: CASSPTRLAGIYEQYF
cdr3_nt: TGTGCCAGCAGCCCCACCCGGCTAGCGGGGATCTACGAGCAGTACTTC

d_call: TRBD1
clone_size: NA
j_call: TRBJ1-2
v_call: TRBV28
cdr3_aa: CASSSGGTGNYGYTF
cdr3_nt: TGTGCCAGCAGTTCGGGAGGGACAGGGAACTATGGCTACACCTTC

d_call: NA
clone_size: NA
j_call: TRBJ1-1
v_call: TRBV12-3/TRBV12-4
cdr3_aa: CASSFSSEAFF
cdr3_nt: TGTGCCAGCAGTTTCTCCTCTGAAGCTTTCTTT

d_call: NA
clone_size: NA
j_call: TRBJ2-3
v_call: TRBV11-3
cdr3_aa: CASSRETTDTQYF
cdr3_nt: TGTGCCAGCAGCCGGGAAACAACAGATACGCAGTATTTT

d_call: TRBD1
clone_size: few
j_call: TRBJ2-7
v_call: TRBV27
cdr3_aa: CASSLVGTGVSYEQYF
cdr3_nt: TGTGCCAGCAGTTTAGTGGGGACAGGGGTTTCCTACGAGCAGTACTTC

d_call: TRBD1
clone_size: NA
j_call: TRBJ1-2
v_call: TRBV18
cdr3_aa: CASSQGGNYGYTF
cdr3_nt: TGTGCCAGCTCGCAGGGGGGAAACTATGGCTACACCTTC

d_call: TRBD1
clone_size: NA
j_call: TRBJ2-1
v_call: TRBV30
cdr3_aa: CAWSTWTGGSYNEQFF
cdr3_nt: TGTGCCTGGAGTACCTGGACAGGGGGCTCCTACAATGAGCAGTTCTTC

d_call: TRBD1
clone_size: once
j_call: TRBJ1-4
v_call: TRBV5-1
cdr3_aa: CASSLATGGDDEKLFF
cdr3_nt: TGCGCCAGCAGCTTGGCGACAGGGGGCGATGATGAAAAACTGTTTTTT

d_call: NA
clone_size: few
j_call: TRBJ1-1
v_call: TRBV7-2
cdr3_aa: CASSLAATNTEAFF
cdr3_nt: TGTGCCAGCAGCTTAGCGGCCACGAACACTGAAGCTTTCTTT

d_call: TRBD1
clone_size: few
j_call: TRBJ1-2
v_call: TRBV5-4
cdr3_aa: CASRTGGGDYGYTF
cdr3_nt: TGTGCCAGCAGGACAGGGGGCGGGGACTATGGCTACACCTTC

d_call: NA
clone_size: once
j_call: TRBJ2-6
v_call: TRBV5-4
cdr3_aa: CASARPSGANVLTF
cdr3_nt: TGTGCCAGCGCGCGTCCCTCTGGGGCCAACGTCCTGACTTTC

d_call: NA
clone_size: NA
j_call: TRBJ2-5
v_call: TRBV9
cdr3_aa: CASSETQGLQTQYF
cdr3_nt: TGTGCCAGCAGTGAAACGCAGGGCTTACAGACCCAGTACTTC

d_call: TRBD2
clone_size: NA
j_call: TRBJ2-5
v_call: TRBV7-6
cdr3_aa: CASSYGGGETQYF
cdr3_nt: TGTGCCAGCAGCTACGGGGGGGGCGAGACCCAGTACTTC

d_call: NA
clone_size: NA
j_call: TRBJ2-5
v_call: TRBV5-1
cdr3_aa: CASSLGSGEYQETQYF
cdr3_nt: TGCGCCAGCAGCTTGGGATCGGGAGAGTACCAAGAGACCCAGTACTTC

d_call: NA
clone_size: NA
j_call: TRBJ1-5
v_call: TRBV6-5
cdr3_aa: CASSYSFGSNQPQHF
cdr3_nt: TGTGCCAGCAGTTACAGTTTCGGTAGCAATCAGCCCCAGCATTTT

d_call: TRBD1
clone_size: once
j_call: TRBJ2-1
v_call: TRBV5-5
cdr3_aa: CASSPARDSLYNEQFF
cdr3_nt: TGTGCCAGCAGCCCGGCTCGGGACAGTCTTTACAATGAGCAGTTCTTC

d_call: TRBD2
clone_size: NA
j_call: TRBJ2-7
v_call: TRBV27
cdr3_aa: CASSLPGSARAGGWSYEQYF
cdr3_nt: TGTGCCAGCAGTTTACCCGGCTCGGCGCGAGCGGGAGGTTGGTCCTACGAGCAGTACTTC

d_call: NA
clone_size: NA
j_call: TRBJ2-2
v_call: TRBV29-1
cdr3_aa: CSVGGHANTGELFF
cdr3_nt: TGCAGCGTTGGCGGGCACGCGAACACCGGGGAGCTGTTTTTT

d_call: NA
clone_size: NA
j_call: TRBJ2-5
v_call: TRBV4-1
cdr3_aa: CASSQDQGMGETQYF
cdr3_nt: TGCGCCAGCAGCCAAGATCAGGGTATGGGGGAGACCCAGTACTTC

d_call: TRBD2
clone_size: NA
j_call: TRBJ2-1
v_call: TRBV27
cdr3_aa: CASSLSRTRRGNEQFF
cdr3_nt: TGTGCCAGCAGTTTATCACGGACTAGGAGGGGCAATGAGCAGTTCTTC

d_call: NA
clone_size: NA
j_call: TRBJ1-1
v_call: TRBV29-1
cdr3_aa: CSVEFRGANTEAFF
cdr3_nt: TGCAGCGTTGAATTTCGGGGGGCGAACACTGAAGCTTTCTTT

d_call: NA
clone_size: NA
j_call: TRBJ2-7
v_call: TRBV6-6
cdr3_aa: CASSPTGYYEQYF
cdr3_nt: TGTGCCAGCAGTCCCACAGGGTACTACGAGCAGTACTTC

d_call: TRBD2
clone_size: NA
j_call: TRBJ2-7
v_call: TRBV6-2/TRBV6-3
cdr3_aa: CASSYSGLASEQYF
cdr3_nt: TGTGCCAGCAGTTACTCGGGACTAGCATCCGAGCAGTACTTC

d_call: NA
clone_size: NA
j_call: TRBJ1-1
v_call: TRBV11-2
cdr3_aa: CASSSPGRHTEAFF
cdr3_nt: TGTGCCAGCAGCTCCCCGGGTAGGCACACTGAAGCTTTCTTT

d_call: NA
clone_size: NA
j_call: TRBJ2-2
v_call: TRBV10-3
cdr3_aa: CAISARDTGELFF
cdr3_nt: TGTGCCATCAGTGCACGGGACACCGGGGAGCTGTTTTTT

d_call: NA
clone_size: NA
j_call: TRBJ2-7
v_call: TRBV4-1
cdr3_aa: CASSPQGQSSYEQYF
cdr3_nt: TGCGCCAGCAGCCCCCAGGGGCAGAGCTCCTACGAGCAGTACTTC

d_call: NA
clone_size: NA
j_call: TRBJ2-5
v_call: TRBV25-1
cdr3_aa: CATFQETQYF
cdr3_nt: TGTGCCACCTTCCAAGAGACCCAGTACTTC

d_call: NA
clone_size: NA
j_call: TRBJ1-5
v_call: TRBV20-1
cdr3_aa: CSASLDRGALSNQPQHF
cdr3_nt: TGCAGTGCTAGTCTCGATCGGGGGGCTCTTAGCAATCAGCCCCAGCATTTT

d_call: NA
clone_size: few
j_call: TRBJ1-3
v_call: TRBV10-3
cdr3_aa: CAISESRGPGGNTIYF
cdr3_nt: TGTGCCATCAGTGAGTCTAGGGGTCCTGGTGGAAACACCATATATTTT

d_call: NA
clone_size: once
j_call: TRBJ2-7
v_call: TRBV6-5
cdr3_aa: CASSRSSGEQYF
cdr3_nt: TGTGCCAGCAGTCGCAGTAGCGGCGAGCAGTACTTC

d_call: NA
clone_size: NA
j_call: TRBJ1-6
v_call: TRBV3-1/TRBV3-2
cdr3_aa: CASSRQVRNSPLHF
cdr3_nt: TGTGCCAGCAGCCGACAGGTTAGAAATTCACCCCTCCACTTT

d_call: NA
clone_size: NA
j_call: TRBJ2-7
v_call: TRBV7-2
cdr3_aa: CASSLGGGSYEQYF
cdr3_nt: TGTGCCAGCAGCTTAGGTGGCGGCTCCTACGAGCAGTACTTC

d_call: NA
clone_size: NA
j_call: TRBJ1-5
v_call: TRBV12-3/TRBV12-4
cdr3_aa: CASSEGYQPQHF
cdr3_nt: TGTGCCAGCAGTGAGGGTTATCAGCCCCAGCATTTT

d_call: TRBD1
clone_size: NA
j_call: TRBJ2-1
v_call: TRBV5-1
cdr3_aa: CASSRDRGYNEQFF
cdr3_nt: TGCGCCAGCAGCCGGGACAGGGGCTACAATGAGCAGTTCTTC

d_call: TRBD1
clone_size: NA
j_call: TRBJ1-2
v_call: TRBV27
cdr3_aa: CASGGQGAGGYGYTF
cdr3_nt: TGTGCCAGCGGAGGACAGGGGGCAGGTGGCTATGGCTACACCTTC

d_call: TRBD2
clone_size: NA
j_call: TRBJ2-3
v_call: TRBV5-1
cdr3_aa: CASSLLAGVADTQYF
cdr3_nt: TGCGCCAGCAGCTTACTAGCGGGAGTCGCAGATACGCAGTATTTT

d_call: NA
clone_size: NA
j_call: TRBJ2-2
v_call: TRBV6-5
cdr3_aa: CASSYFTGTGELFF
cdr3_nt: TGTGCCAGCAGTTACTTTACCGGCACCGGGGAGCTGTTTTTT

d_call: TRBD2
clone_size: NA
j_call: TRBJ2-6
v_call: TRBV19
cdr3_aa: CASSMGGETSGANVLTF
cdr3_nt: TGTGCCAGTAGTATGGGGGGGGAGACCTCTGGGGCCAACGTCCTGACTTTC

d_call: TRBD2
clone_size: NA
j_call: TRBJ2-1
v_call: TRBV10-3
cdr3_aa: CAISEALAGSNEQFF
cdr3_nt: TGTGCCATCAGTGAGGCTCTAGCGGGTTCAAATGAGCAGTTCTTC

d_call: NA
clone_size: NA
j_call: TRBJ1-1
v_call: TRBV7-2
cdr3_aa: CASSSVLEAFF
cdr3_nt: TGTGCCAGCAGCTCCGTTTTAGAAGCTTTCTTT

d_call: NA
clone_size: NA
j_call: TRBJ1-2
v_call: TRBV6-5
cdr3_aa: CASTRVDYGYTF
cdr3_nt: TGTGCCAGCACTCGTGTAGATTATGGCTACACCTTC

d_call: TRBD1
clone_size: once
j_call: TRBJ2-2
v_call: TRBV19
cdr3_aa: CASSMQGVGELFF
cdr3_nt: TGTGCCAGTAGTATGCAGGGGGTCGGGGAGCTGTTTTTT

d_call: NA
clone_size: NA
j_call: TRBJ2-3
v_call: TRBV18
cdr3_aa: CASSPGLISPSTDTQYF
cdr3_nt: TGTGCCAGCTCGCCGGGACTGATATCGCCTAGCACAGATACGCAGTATTTT

d_call: NA
clone_size: NA
j_call: TRBJ1-3
v_call: TRBV19
cdr3_aa: CASSQGEGNTIYF
cdr3_nt: TGTGCCAGTAGTCAAGGAGAAGGAAACACCATATATTTT

d_call: NA
clone_size: once
j_call: TRBJ2-2
v_call: TRBV27
cdr3_aa: CASSYTETGELFF
cdr3_nt: TGTGCCAGCAGTTACACAGAGACCGGGGAGCTGTTTTTT

d_call: TRBD2
clone_size: NA
j_call: TRBJ2-3
v_call: TRBV7-9
cdr3_aa: CASRKLAEGTDTQYF
cdr3_nt: TGTGCCAGCAGAAAACTAGCGGAAGGCACAGATACGCAGTATTTT

d_call: TRBD1
clone_size: NA
j_call: TRBJ2-4
v_call: TRBV23-1
cdr3_aa: CASSQSVRGAKNIQYF
cdr3_nt: TGCGCCAGCAGTCAATCCGTCAGGGGGGCCAAAAACATTCAGTACTTC

d_call: TRBD1
clone_size: NA
j_call: TRBJ2-5
v_call: TRBV5-1
cdr3_aa: CASSLSRQGETQYF
cdr3_nt: TGCGCCAGCAGCTTGTCGCGACAGGGTGAGACCCAGTACTTC

d_call: NA
clone_size: NA
j_call: TRBJ2-7
v_call: TRBV7-2
cdr3_aa: CASSPSGRYEQYF
cdr3_nt: TGTGCCAGCAGCCCGAGCGGGCGGTACGAGCAGTACTTC

d_call: NA
clone_size: NA
j_call: TRBJ1-1
v_call: TRBV28
cdr3_aa: CASSPIFGANTEAFF
cdr3_nt: TGTGCCAGCAGCCCAATATTTGGGGCGAACACTGAAGCTTTCTTT

d_call: TRBD2
clone_size: NA
j_call: TRBJ2-7
v_call: TRBV7-2
cdr3_aa: CASSLAGSGSRKEQYF
cdr3_nt: TGTGCCAGCAGCTTAGCGGGTAGCGGGAGCAGAAAGGAGCAGTACTTC

d_call: TRBD1
clone_size: medium-sized
j_call: TRBJ2-7
v_call: TRBV6-2/TRBV6-3
cdr3_aa: CASSETGTGSYEQYF
cdr3_nt: TGTGCCAGCAGTGAGACGGGGACAGGGTCTTACGAGCAGTACTTC

d_call: NA
clone_size: NA
j_call: TRBJ1-2
v_call: TRBV7-2
cdr3_aa: CASSSSGLYGYTF
cdr3_nt: TGTGCCAGCAGCTCCTCAGGCCTATATGGCTACACCTTC

d_call: NA
clone_size: NA
j_call: TRBJ2-7
v_call: TRBV18
cdr3_aa: CASSSGSYEQYF
cdr3_nt: TGTGCCAGCTCCTCAGGGTCCTACGAGCAGTACTTC